The 29 T cell receptor beta chains below all came from one sample that was sequenced in a study of blood T cell repertoires in COVID-19. TCRdb's copy holds only in-frame clones and misses some; the assay was immunoSEQ multiplex PCR. Among some 490,000 clones listed, roughly nine tenths were seen once. The sequenced material came from PBMCs or T cells enriched from blood (not recorded which). The receptors derive from a woman between 55 and 75 years old who had recovered from COVID-19.

The J gene is TRBJ1-2, the V gene TRBV5-1, with no clear D. This CDR3 contains 13 residues. Germline lookup yields CDR1 SGHRS and CDR2 YFSETQ. The V end lost 4 bases, the J end lost 2 bases, and 9 bases lay between the germline ends. The CDR3 reads CASSQRRNYGYTF. CDR3 DNA: TGCGCCAGCAGCCAAAGGCGGAACTATGGCTACACCTTC.

This chain links TRBV7-9 with TRBJ2-1, with TRBD1 matching 8 bases. Losses at the gene ends were 3 bases for V and 7 bases for J; bases not matched to a gene: 8. This CDR3 is built from 15 residues. Germline V lookup: CDR1 SEHNR, CDR2 FQNEAQ (reference sequence). The CDR3 is CASSLSTGTGNEQFF. CDR3 coding DNA: TGTGCCAGCAGCTTGTCCACCGGGACAGGAAATGAGCAGTTCTTC.

The chain combines TRBV5-1 with TRBJ2-2; the D is unclear. CDR1 is SGHRS and CDR2 is YFSETQ in the germline V gene. The V end lost 0 bases, the J end lost 6 bases, and 9 bases lay between the germline ends. The CDR3 totals 14 residues. The DNA for the CDR3 is TGCGCCAGCAGCTTGGGAGGTAACGCCGGGGAGCTGTTTTTT. The encoded protein is CASSLGGNAGELFF. Complete variable domain (other parts from reference TRBV5-1 and TRBJ2-2): KAGVTQTPRYLIKTRGQQVTLSCSPISGHRSVSWYQQTPGQGLQFLFEYFSETQRNKGNFPGRFSGRQFSNSRSEMNVSTLELGDSALYLCASSLGGNAGELFFGEGSRLTVL.

Worth noting for this clone: This same CDR3 is encoded by further DNA sequences in the sample. The chain employs TRBV5-1 and TRBJ2-5; 7 bases map to TRBD1. The V gene end was trimmed by 1 base and the J gene end by 3 bases; junction bases not matched to a gene: 0. The length of the CDR3 is 13 residues. The germline gives CDR1 SGHRS, CDR2 YFSETQ. CDR3 bases: TGCGCCAGCAGCTTGACAGGGGAAGAGACCCAGTACTTC. Protein sequence: CASSLTGEETQYF.

This chain joins TRBV7-2 and TRBJ2-3, with 8 bases identical to TRBD1. Looked up from germline, CDR1 is SGHTA and CDR2 is FQGNSA. The length of the CDR3 is 14 residues. V was pared by 6 bases and J by 2 bases, with 4 bases of the junction left unmatched. The CDR3: CASRWTGLTDTQYF. CDR3 bases: TGTGCCAGCAGATGGACAGGGCTCACAGATACGCAGTATTTT.

This chain joins TRBV6-6 and TRBJ2-7; 8 bases are a match to TRBD2. The CDR3 has 15 residues. Germline CDR1 reads MNHNY; CDR2 reads SVGAGI (reference sequence). The V and J ends lost 2 bases and 5 bases, in that order; junction bases with no gene match: 8. The CDR3 spells CASSYTPETSDEQYV. The CDR3 region has the DNA TGTGCCAGCAGTTACACCCCAGAGACTAGCGACGAGCAGTACGTC.

This clone was seen a handful of times. The chain joins TRBV10-3 to TRBJ1-1; D perhaps matches TRBD1 (5 bases). Germline CDR1 reads ENHRY; CDR2 reads SYGVKD. Trimming cost V 7 bases and J 1 base, with 10 bases left between them. This CDR3 has 13 residues. This CDR3 reads CAITRGSNTEAFF. In DNA, the CDR3 is TGTGCCATCACACGGGGGTCGAACACTGAAGCTTTCTTT.

In its sample, this clone was seen once. V and J are TRBV7-6 and TRBJ2-7; 7 bases match TRBD1. J gave up 3 bases and V 1 base, and 6 bases lay outside the gene matches. Germline V lookup: CDR1 SGHVS, CDR2 FNYEAQ. This CDR3 region has 15 residues. This CDR3 is CASSLEPGQFYEQYV. Written as DNA, the CDR3 is TGTGCCAGCAGCTTAGAACCGGGACAGTTCTACGAGCAGTACGTC.

The CDR3 loop reads CASSYGTSGDYEQYF. CDR3 sequence (DNA): TGTGCCAGCAGTTACGGGACTAGCGGGGACTACGAGCAGTACTTC. J is TRBJ2-7 and V is TRBV6-2 or TRBV6-3; 13 positions match TRBD2. Losses at the gene ends were 2 bases for V and 3 bases for J; bases not matched to a gene: 1. The germline gives CDR1 MNHEY, CDR2 SVGEGT. CDR3 length: 15 amino acids.

V is TRBV10-1 and J is TRBJ2-2, with 7 positions matching TRBD1. CDR1 and CDR2 from the germline V gene are WNHNN and SYGVQD (reference sequence). CDR3 size: 18 residues. The V segment lost 3 bases and the J segment 0 bases; nucleotides outside the gene matches: 10. The CDR3 region is CASSDFQGVSANTGELFF. Written as DNA, the CDR3 is TGCGCCAGCAGTGATTTTCAGGGGGTCTCCGCGAACACCGGGGAGCTGTTTTTT.

The chain recombines TRBV27 with TRBJ2-7, with D perhaps TRBD2 (6 bases). CDR3 size: 14 residues. The germline gives CDR1 MNHEY, CDR2 SMNVEV (reference sequence). Trimming cost V 4 bases and J 2 bases, with 12 bases left between them. DNA of the CDR3: TGTGCCAGCAGTTCGGGACTCCTCGCCTACGAGCAGTACGTC. This codes for CASSSGLLAYEQYV.

V gene TRBV4-2 combines with J gene TRBJ1-2; D might be TRBD1 (6 bases). V was pared by 6 bases and J by 4 bases, with 21 bases between. This CDR3 region has 16 residues. Per the germline V gene, CDR1 is LGHNA and CDR2 is YNFKEQ. CDR3 region: CASSRLLEGGLYGYTF. The CDR3 nucleotides are TGTGCCAGCAGTCGACTACTTGAGGGGGGGCTCTATGGCTACACCTTC.

V is TRBV19 and J is TRBJ1-5; D is uncertain. CDR1 is LNHDA and CDR2 is SQIVND in the germline V gene (reference sequence). V lost 1 base and J 6 bases, leaving 25 bases between the germline ends. CDR3 size: 19 residues. The CDR3 nucleotides read TGTGCCAGTAGTATAGTCTCACCAGCGCGGGGTGGCGTGAGTCAGCCCCAGCATTTT. This codes for CASSIVSPARGGVSQPQHF.

The V call is TRBV3-1 (or the pseudogene TRBV3-2), the J call TRBJ1-2; perhaps TRBD1 as D (6 bases). In germline, CDR1 is LGHDT, CDR2 YNNKEL (reference sequence). There are 15 residues in the CDR3. V gave up 3 bases and J gave up 4 bases, with 15 bases separating them. Here the CDR3 reads CASSQTQGKGYGYTF. The CDR3 region has the DNA TGTGCCAGCAGCCAGACACAGGGAAAAGGCTATGGCTACACCTTC.

The V and J genes are TRBV11-2 and TRBJ2-1, with TRBD2 as a possible D gene (5 bases). The germline gives CDR1 SGHAT, CDR2 FQNNGV. With 4 bases removed from V and 14 bases from J, the gap between germline ends came to 15 bases. CDR3 length: 12 amino acids. DNA for the CDR3: TGTGCCAGCAGCTCCCACCCCGGGGTTAAGTTCTTC. Its protein is CASSSHPGVKFF.

V and J are TRBV7-9 and TRBJ2-7; TRBD1 is a possible D gene (5 bases). The CDR3 totals 14 residues. V was pared by 6 bases and J by 5 bases, with 17 bases between. CDR1 and CDR2 (germline): SEHNR, FQNEAQ (reference sequence). The CDR3 bases are TGTGCCAGCAGTCCTTGGACAAACATAAACGAGCAGTACTTC. This codes for CASSPWTNINEQYF.

This chain links TRBV5-1 with TRBJ2-1; a possible D gene is TRBD1 (5 bases). The CDR3 extends over 15 amino acids. CDR1 is SGHRS, CDR2 YFSETQ, per germline. V was trimmed by 0 bases and J by 6 bases, leaving 13 bases between them. CDR3 amino acids: CASSLGGTLSNEQFF. For the CDR3, the DNA is TGCGCCAGCAGCTTGGGGGGCACCCTAAGCAATGAGCAGTTCTTC.

The chain couples TRBV10-2 to TRBJ1-5; D unclear. V dropped 3 bases and J dropped 4 bases, with 16 bases sitting between them. Germline CDR1 WSHSY, CDR2 SAAADI. The CDR3 contains 16 residues. The CDR3 spells CASSEGIGSGNQPQHF. For the CDR3, the DNA is TGCGCCAGCAGTGAAGGAATAGGGAGTGGGAATCAGCCCCAGCATTTT.

The J gene is TRBJ1-5, the V gene TRBV19, with TRBD1 matching over 8 bases. V gave up 5 bases and J gave up 5 bases; unmatched junction bases: 5. This CDR3 comprises 14 residues. From germline, CDR1 is LNHDA and CDR2 SQIVND (reference sequence). The CDR3 DNA follows: TGTGCCAGTAGTGTAGGGACAGGTTATCAGCCCCAGCATTTT. Translating gives CASSVGTGYQPQHF.

The chain is built from TRBV27 and TRBJ2-7, with D perhaps matching TRBD2 (5 bases). Between the trimmed V and J ends, which lost 3 bases and 9 bases, there was a span of 12 bases. The CDR3 loop spans 12 amino acids. Germline V gene lookup returns CDR1 MNHEY and CDR2 SMNVEV (reference sequence). CDR3 in amino acids: CASSFRGGGQYF. Written as DNA, the CDR3 is TGTGCCAGCAGTTTTCGGGGTGGAGGGCAGTACTTC.

The chain has TRBV24-1 and TRBJ1-4; 7 bases line up with TRBD1. The ends lost 6 bases at V and 8 bases at J; junction bases unmatched: 5. The CDR3 extends over 13 amino acids. CDR1 and CDR2 from the germline V gene are KGHDR and SFDVKD. CDR3 loop: CATSRGLGEKLFF. The CDR3 DNA follows: TGTGCCACCAGTAGGGGGCTAGGAGAAAAACTGTTTTTT.

The V call is TRBV25-1, the J call TRBJ2-3, with 9 bases that match TRBD2. Germline assignment: CDR1 MGHDK and CDR2 SYGVNS. The CDR3 sequence is 17 residues long. The V and J ends lost 7 bases and 1 base, in that order; junction bases with no gene match: 12. CDR3 in amino acids: CASTASRVAGGTDTQYF. The CDR3 bases are TGTGCCAGCACCGCTTCAAGGGTAGCGGGGGGCACAGATACGCAGTATTTT.

The chain has TRBV6-5 and TRBJ2-2; the match to TRBD1 covers 7 bases. Germline CDR1 and CDR2: MNHEY and SVGAGI. The CDR3 has 14 residues. Trimming cost V 8 bases and J 3 bases; bases outside gene matches: 6. The CDR3 loop is CASRRDRYTGELFF. CDR3 DNA: TGTGCCAGCCGTCGGGACAGATACACCGGGGAGCTGTTTTTT.

J is TRBJ2-2 and V is TRBV29-1, with 8 bases that match TRBD1. The CDR3 spans 14 residues. The trim removed 1 base at V and 6 bases at J, leaving 4 bases unmatched. Germline values: CDR1 SQVTM, CDR2 ANQGSEA. CDR3 DNA sequence: TGCAGCGTTGAAGGGACAGGGCAAGCCGGGGAGCTGTTTTTT. Residues: CSVEGTGQAGELFF.

The chain uses TRBV5-8 and TRBJ2-1; 8 bases align to TRBD2. Unmatched junction bases numbered 22, after V lost 4 bases and J lost 4 bases. The CDR3 has 20 amino acids. Germline loops: CDR1 SGHTS, CDR2 YDEGEE. CDR3 in amino acids: CASSPTTATGLGISYNEQFF. In DNA form, the CDR3 reads TGTGCCAGCAGCCCTACCACCGCCACGGGACTAGGAATTTCTTACAATGAGCAGTTCTTC.

The chain joins TRBV24-1 to TRBJ2-1; D is possibly TRBD1 (6 bases). Germline CDR1 reads KGHDR; CDR2 reads SFDVKD. V lost 10 bases and J 0 bases, leaving 15 bases between the germline ends. This CDR3 region has 15 residues. The CDR3 spells CATRATGSSYNEQFF. CDR3 nucleotides: TGTGCCACTCGAGCTACAGGGAGCTCCTACAATGAGCAGTTCTTC.

The chain has TRBV6-5 and TRBJ1-4; D unresolved. Germline CDR1 is MNHEY and CDR2 is SVGAGI. There are 15 residues in the CDR3. V gave up 4 bases and J gave up 8 bases, with 17 bases separating them. CDR3 residues: CASSSFQISSEKLFF. CDR3 in DNA: TGTGCCAGCAGTTCCTTTCAGATCTCATCCGAAAAACTGTTTTTT.

This clone was seen just once. This chain links TRBV27 with TRBJ1-3; possibly TRBD1 for D (6 bases). V gave up 6 bases and J gave up 4 bases, with 19 bases separating them. The germline V gene has CDR1 MNHEY and CDR2 SMNVEV (reference sequence). The CDR3 runs to 16 residues. The CDR3, as DNA: TGTGCCAGCAGCTCCACCGGGACAATCGGCGGAAACACCATATATTTT. Translation: CASSSTGTIGGNTIYF.

This clone was counted only a few times. This chain connects TRBV18 to TRBJ2-7; D perhaps matches TRBD1 (5 bases). The germline V gene encodes CDR1 KGHSH and CDR2 LQKENI. V lost 3 bases and J 2 bases, leaving 11 bases between the germline ends. The CDR3 loop spans 14 amino acids. The CDR3 DNA reads as TGTGCCAGCTCACCGCAGGGCAAGGCCTACGAGCAGTACTTC. It is translated as CASSPQGKAYEQYF. The entire variable domain, with the rest obtained from reference TRBV18 and TRBJ2-7, is as follows: NAGVMQNPRHLVRRRGQEARLRCSPMKGHSHVYWYRQLPEEGLKFMVYLQKENIIDESGMPKERFSAEFPKEGPSILRIQQVVRGDSAAYFCASSPQGKAYEQYFGPGTRLTVT.